This T cell receptor beta chain was observed in a study of blood T cell repertoires in COVID-19. Germline-derived CDR1 and CDR2 are GTSNPN and SVGIG (reference sequence). The CDR3 spans 15 residues. J lost 0 bases, V lost 6 bases, and 8 bases had no gene match. Clones were sequenced by immunoSEQ multiplex PCR, and TCRdb holds only the in-frame ones, with some missing. The sample carries 230,000 or so clones, approximately 84% recorded once. Two negative PCRs, clearance, or symptom resolution characterized the recovered Cohort 3 donors. The TCR originated in a man aged 50 to 59 who had recovered from COVID-19. The rearrangement uses TRBV30 and TRBJ2-7, with 10 bases that match TRBD1. The sequenced sample consisted of PBMCs or T cells enriched from blood (not recorded which). CDR3 DNA: TGTGCCTGTTCCCTGGGACAGGGGTCCTCCTACGAGCAGTACTTC. It codes for CACSLGQGSSYEQYF. The variable domain in full, with the rest retrieved from reference TRBV30 and TRBJ2-7, is SQTIHQWPATLVQPVGSPLSLECTVEGTSNPNLYWYRQAAGRGLQLLFYSVGIGQISSEVPQNLSASRPQDRQFILSSKKLLLSDSGFYLCACSLGQGSSYEQYFGPGTRLTVT.